The source of this T cell receptor (beta chain) is a study of beta chain features in type 1 diabetes. In the study overall: Age, gender and cell yields were similar between patients and healthy donors. Examination spanned roughly 110 million sorted cells from all samples. Broader study findings: Among patients with Type 1 diabetes, TCRB CDR3s were moderately but significantly shorter in every one of the four CD4+ subsets. In comparison with healthy donors, patients had naive, central memory and Treg TCRB repertoires that appeared more similar. HLA influence on TCRB rearrangement stayed unresolved here.

V was shortened by 7 bases and J by 4 bases, with 10 bases between the two germline ends. The CDR3 covers 11 residues. Germline V lookup: CDR1 SQVTM, CDR2 ANQGSEA. This clone was seen a few times. What it binds is unknown. The sequenced template was cDNA made from the entire isolated RNA. TCRdb's copy holds only in-frame clones and misses some; the assay was immunoSEQ multiplex PCR. The sample includes roughly 160,000 clones, about 7.8% seen only once; the top ten take about 0.9%. The V call is TRBV29-1, the J call TRBJ1-1, with D uncertain. The source of this sequence is a middle-aged woman with type 1 diabetes. Material for sequencing was central memory CD4+ T cells from blood. CDR3 in amino acids: CSATGSTEAFF. The CDR3, as DNA: TGCAGCGCCACGGGGAGCACTGAAGCTTTCTTT.